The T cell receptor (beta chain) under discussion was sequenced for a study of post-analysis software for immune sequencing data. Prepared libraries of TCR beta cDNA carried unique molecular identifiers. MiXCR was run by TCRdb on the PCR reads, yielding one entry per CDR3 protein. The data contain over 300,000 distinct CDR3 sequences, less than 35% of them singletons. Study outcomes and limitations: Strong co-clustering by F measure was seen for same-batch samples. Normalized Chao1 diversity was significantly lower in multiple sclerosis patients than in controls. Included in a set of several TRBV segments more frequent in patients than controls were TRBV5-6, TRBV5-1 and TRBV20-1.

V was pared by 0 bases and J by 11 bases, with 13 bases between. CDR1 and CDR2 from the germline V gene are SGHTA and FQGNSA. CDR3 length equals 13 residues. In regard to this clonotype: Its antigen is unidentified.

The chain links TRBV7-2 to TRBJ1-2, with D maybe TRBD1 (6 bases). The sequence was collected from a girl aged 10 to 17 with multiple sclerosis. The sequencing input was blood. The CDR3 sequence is CASSLALGGQYTF. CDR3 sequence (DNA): TGTGCCAGCAGCTTAGCGCTCGGGGGGCAGTACACCTTC.